The rows below give T cell receptor beta chains drawn from one sample of a study of blood T cell repertoires in COVID-19. The method was immunoSEQ multiplex PCR; TCRdb's version includes in-frame clones alone and lacks a portion of them. The sample lists over 150,000 clones, 75% to 95% occurring once. The material sequenced was peripheral blood. These TCRs come from a man aged 50-59 years with acute or convalescent COVID-19. Each CDR3 is given with its conserved first and last residue. Each record gives: J gene, CDR3 length, D gene, clone size, V gene, CDR3 protein, CDR3 DNA. A D gene is named only where the DNA matches it firmly. Rows may omit the clone size; those that give it use once, few, many or a size class.

>TRBJ1-5|16|-|-|TRBV19
CASSIEAGVSNQPQHF
TGTGCCAGTAGTATAGAAGCGGGGGTTAGCAATCAGCCCCAGCATTTT
>TRBJ1-5|14|TRBD1|once|TRBV5-1
CASSVGTVNQPQHF
TGCGCCAGCAGCGTAGGGACAGTCAATCAGCCCCAGCATTTT
>TRBJ2-3|13|-|-|TRBV6-6
CASSHDRTDTQYF
TGTGCCAGCAGTCATGACAGGACAGATACGCAGTATTTT
>TRBJ2-3|19|TRBD2|-|TRBV27
CASSLTPALSGGSTDTQYF
TGTGCCAGCAGTTTAACTCCCGCCCTTAGCGGGGGGAGCACAGATACGCAGTATTTT
>TRBJ2-1|16|TRBD1|-|TRBV7-2
CASSLGGTGGYNEQFF
TGTGCCAGCAGCTTAGGGGGGACAGGGGGTTACAATGAGCAGTTCTTC
>TRBJ1-2|12|-|-|TRBV7-9
CASSLDQAGYTF
TGTGCCAGCAGCTTAGACCAAGCTGGCTACACCTTC
>TRBJ2-1|16|-|once|TRBV5-1
CASSLSGSGYYNEQFF
TGCGCCAGCAGCCTGTCGGGGAGCGGGTACTACAATGAGCAGTTCTTC
>TRBJ2-5|16|TRBD1|-|TRBV5-1
CASSSTGTGYQETQYF
TGCGCCAGCAGCTCAACCGGGACAGGGTACCAAGAGACCCAGTACTTC
>TRBJ2-7|15|TRBD2|-|TRBV5-1
CASSGGLAGVGEQYF
TGCGCCAGCAGCGGGGGACTAGCGGGAGTAGGGGAGCAGTACTTC
>TRBJ2-3|15|-|-|TRBV7-2
CASSLVAGAADTQYF
TGTGCCAGCAGCTTAGTCGCAGGGGCCGCAGATACGCAGTATTTT
>TRBJ2-7|14|-|-|TRBV6-5
CASIGHDLYYEQYF
TGTGCCAGCATAGGACACGACTTATACTACGAGCAGTACTTC
>TRBJ2-3|15|TRBD2|-|TRBV6-1
CASSELAGRLDTQYF
TGTGCCAGCAGTGAACTAGCGGGAAGGTTAGATACGCAGTATTTT
>TRBJ1-5|15|-|-|TRBV6-5
CASSYSNSNNQPQHF
TGTGCCAGCAGTTACTCGAACAGCAACAATCAGCCCCAGCATTTT
>TRBJ2-1|18|-|-|TRBV13
CASSLFGPRLENYNEQFF
TGTGCCAGCAGCTTATTTGGCCCGAGACTAGAAAATTACAATGAGCAGTTCTTC
>TRBJ2-1|17|TRBD2|once|TRBV4-3
CASSQDSGLATPNEQFF
TGCGCCAGCAGCCAAGATTCGGGACTAGCCACTCCCAATGAGCAGTTCTTC
>TRBJ1-2|15|-|-|TRBV6-7
CASSYTRTKNYGYTF
TGTGCCAGCAGTTACACGCGGACAAAGAACTATGGCTACACCTTC
>TRBJ2-3|16|TRBD2|-|TRBV6-5
CASSYLAGGLGDTQYF
TGTGCCAGCAGTTACTTGGCGGGGGGTCTAGGAGATACGCAGTATTTT
>TRBJ2-1|13|-|-|TRBV7-2
CASSIQELNEQFF
TGTGCCAGCAGCATACAGGAACTGAATGAGCAGTTCTTC
>TRBJ1-2|14|TRBD1|-|TRBV5-1
CASSFRLGQGGYTF
TGCGCCAGCAGCTTCCGACTAGGACAGGGAGGCTACACCTTC
>TRBJ1-2|12|TRBD1|-|TRBV9
CASREDRDGYTF
TGTGCCAGCAGAGAAGACAGGGATGGCTACACCTTC
>TRBJ2-1|16|TRBD2|-|TRBV11-2
CASSLASGRAYNEQFF
TGTGCCAGCAGCTTAGCTAGCGGGAGAGCCTACAATGAGCAGTTCTTC
>TRBJ1-2|16|-|-|TRBV2
CASSESGAGVGYGYTF
TGTGCCAGCAGTGAAAGTGGGGCAGGGGTCGGGTATGGCTACACCTTC
>TRBJ1-5|15|TRBD1|once|TRBV30
CAWGARGLFNQPQHF
TGTGCCTGGGGGGCCAGGGGGCTTTTCAATCAGCCCCAGCATTTT
>TRBJ2-3|17|-|-|TRBV28
CASSPFGGGAKTDTQYF
TGTGCCAGCAGCCCTTTTGGGGGGGGCGCGAAGACAGATACGCAGTATTTT
>TRBJ2-1|15|TRBD2|-|TRBV7-2
CASSLGAGARNEQFF
TGTGCCAGCAGCCTAGGAGCGGGGGCCCGGAATGAGCAGTTCTTC
>TRBJ2-5|15|TRBD2|-|TRBV9
CASSSSGGTGETQYF
TGTGCCAGCAGCTCTAGCGGGGGGACGGGAGAGACCCAGTACTTC
>TRBJ1-5|16|-|-|TRBV7-2
CASSLAGSLPSEPQHF
TGTGCCAGCAGCTTAGCGGGGAGTCTTCCTTCTGAGCCCCAGCATTTT
>TRBJ1-2|14|-|few|TRBV4-1
CASSQSTGSYGYTF
TGCGCCAGCAGCCAAAGTACAGGGTCCTATGGCTACACCTTC
>TRBJ2-7|14|-|-|TRBV5-6
CASSLVTGVGEQYF
TGTGCCAGCAGCTTGGTTACGGGGGTAGGCGAGCAGTACTTC
>TRBJ1-5|13|-|-|TRBV11-2
CASSLATNQPQHF
TGTGCCAGCAGCTTAGCTACTAATCAGCCCCAGCATTTT
>TRBJ1-2|12|-|-|TRBV2
CASFRGDGGYTF
TGTGCCAGCTTCCGGGGAGATGGTGGCTACACCTTC
>TRBJ1-2|13|-|-|TRBV6-6
CASSFRVNYGYTF
TGTGCCAGCAGTTTCCGGGTCAACTATGGCTACACCTTC
>TRBJ2-7|15|-|-|TRBV4-1
CASSQDYDRSREQYF
TGCGCCAGCAGCCAAGATTACGACAGATCACGCGAGCAGTACTTC
>TRBJ2-5|15|TRBD2|-|TRBV18
CASSRGRSIIETQYF
TGTGCCAGCTCACGCGGGAGATCAATAATAGAGACCCAGTACTTC
>TRBJ1-1|14|-|-|TRBV7-2
CASSLPRANTEAFF
TGTGCCAGCAGCCTACCGAGGGCTAACACTGAAGCTTTCTTT
>TRBJ1-2|15|-|-|TRBV3-1/TRBV3-2
CASSATDTSNYGYTF
TGTGCCAGCAGTGCGACCGACACCTCTAACTATGGCTACACCTTC
>TRBJ1-2|13|-|-|TRBV7-9
CASSLETDYGYTF
TGTGCCAGCAGCTTAGAAACGGACTATGGCTACACCTTC
>TRBJ2-5|16|-|-|TRBV7-8
CASSLAGGLYLETQYF
TGTGCCAGCAGCTTAGCTGGGGGACTGTATCTAGAGACCCAGTACTTC
>TRBJ1-2|19|-|-|TRBV14
CASSHARDTDSRSNYGYTF
TGTGCCAGCAGCCACGCCCGGGACACCGATTCCCGTTCTAACTATGGCTACACCTTC
>TRBJ1-1|13|-|-|TRBV5-4
CASSFQSRHEAFF
TGTGCCAGCAGCTTTCAGTCCAGGCATGAAGCTTTCTTT
>TRBJ2-1|17|TRBD1|-|TRBV7-6
CASSLKIGTGASNEQFF
TGTGCCAGCAGCTTAAAGATCGGGACAGGGGCATCCAATGAGCAGTTCTTC
>TRBJ2-2|15|TRBD1|-|TRBV7-9
CASSLFQGATGELFF
TGTGCCAGCAGCTTATTCCAGGGGGCAACCGGGGAGCTGTTTTTT
>TRBJ1-4|17|TRBD1|-|TRBV5-4
CASSSGQGKGLDEKLFF
TGTGCCAGCAGCTCGGGACAGGGAAAAGGGCTCGACGAAAAACTGTTTTTT
>TRBJ1-1|18|-|-|TRBV5-1
CASSPRGTTTPMNTEAFF
TGCGCCAGCAGCCCGAGAGGGACAACCACCCCAATGAACACTGAAGCTTTCTTT
>TRBJ1-2|14|-|once|TRBV27
CASTKPGGGYGYTF
TGTGCCAGCACCAAACCCGGGGGAGGCTATGGCTACACCTTC
>TRBJ2-5|16|-|once|TRBV2
CASSEFWELDGETQYF
TGTGCCAGCAGTGAATTTTGGGAGCTTGATGGAGAGACCCAGTACTTC